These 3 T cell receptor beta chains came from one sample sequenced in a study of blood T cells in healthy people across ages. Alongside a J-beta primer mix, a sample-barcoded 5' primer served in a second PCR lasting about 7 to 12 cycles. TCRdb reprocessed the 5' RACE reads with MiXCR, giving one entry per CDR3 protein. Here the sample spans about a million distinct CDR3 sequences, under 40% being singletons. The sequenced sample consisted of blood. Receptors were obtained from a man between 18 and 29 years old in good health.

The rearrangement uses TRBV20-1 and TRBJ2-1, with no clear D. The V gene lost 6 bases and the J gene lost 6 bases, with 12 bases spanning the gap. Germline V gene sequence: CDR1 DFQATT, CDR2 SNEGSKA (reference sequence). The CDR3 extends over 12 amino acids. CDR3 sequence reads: CSAPRQFNEQFF. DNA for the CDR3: TGCAGTGCGCCGCGGCAGTTCAATGAGCAGTTCTTC.

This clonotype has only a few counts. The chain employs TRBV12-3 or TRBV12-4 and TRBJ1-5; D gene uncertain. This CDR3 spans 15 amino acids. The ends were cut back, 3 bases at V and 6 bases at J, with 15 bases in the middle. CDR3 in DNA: TGTGCCAGCAGTTTTTCTTATGGGGAAGGTCAGCCCCAGCATTTT. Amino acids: CASSFSYGEGQPQHF.

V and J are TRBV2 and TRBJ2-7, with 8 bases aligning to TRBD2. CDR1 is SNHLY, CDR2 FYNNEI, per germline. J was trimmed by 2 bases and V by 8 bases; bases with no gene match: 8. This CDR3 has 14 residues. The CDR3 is CASRAREVTYEQYF. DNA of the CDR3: TGTGCCAGCCGTGCGCGGGAGGTCACCTACGAGCAGTACTTC.